A single sample is the source of the 29 T cell receptor beta chains below, sequenced in a study of blood T cell repertoires in COVID-19. Assay used: immunoSEQ multiplex PCR; TCRdb lists only in-frame clones, some missing. The sample includes tens of thousands of clones, approximately 88% of them seen just once. Sequencing was done on a sample of peripheral blood. These receptors were collected from a human donor with active COVID-19. The donor label of this sample is uncertain.

CDR3: CASSATGQGITGELFF. DNA of the CDR3: TGTGCCAGCTCGGCCACCGGACAGGGAATAACCGGGGAGCTGTTTTTT. The chain is built from TRBV18 and TRBJ2-2; the match to TRBD1 covers 8 bases. Germline CDR1 and CDR2: KGHSH and LQKENI. Unmatched junction bases numbered 11, after V lost 6 bases and J lost 5 bases. CDR3 length equals 16 residues.

This sequence joins TRBV21-1 and TRBJ2-2; the table calls TRBD1, which could not be checked here. TRBV21-1 is a pseudogene locus. The CDR3 consists of 13 residues. DNA of the CDR3: TGTGCCCGACCACAGGGCCCGGACGGGGAGCTGTTTTTT. It translates to CARPQGPDGELFF.

This chain connects TRBV6-5 to TRBJ1-2; D is unclear. Germline loops: CDR1 MNHEY, CDR2 SVGAGI. The CDR3 is 13 amino acids. The V gene lost 8 bases and the J gene lost 3 bases, with 13 bases spanning the gap. CDR3 loop: CASAYSGYYGYTF. CDR3 nucleotide sequence: TGTGCCAGCGCCTACAGTGGATACTATGGCTACACCTTC.

The genes are TRBV6-5 and TRBJ2-1, with a weak D call TRBD2 (7 bases). CDR1 is MNHEY, CDR2 SVGAGI, per germline. The CDR3 covers 12 residues. The V end lost 8 bases, the J end lost 7 bases, and 12 bases lay between the germline ends. CDR3 region: CASRGGGNEQFF. CDR3 nucleotides: TGTGCCAGCCGAGGGGGGGGAAATGAGCAGTTCTTC.

The rearrangement links TRBV5-1 to TRBJ1-4; 9 bases line up with TRBD1. The CDR3 covers 15 residues. Germline V CDR1 and CDR2: SGHRS, YFSETQ. Trimming cost V 4 bases and J 5 bases; bases outside gene matches: 6. CDR3 region: CASSVAGTGNEKLFF. The CDR3 DNA follows: TGCGCCAGCAGCGTCGCCGGGACAGGGAATGAAAAACTGTTTTTT.

This chain connects TRBV13 to TRBJ2-7; TRBD2 matches at 10 bases. The germline CDR1 and CDR2 sequences are PRHDT and FYEKMQ (reference sequence). V was clipped by 0 bases and J by 4 bases; unmatched bases: 6. This CDR3 is built from 16 residues. This CDR3 reads CASSLGPAGGQYEQYF. The CDR3 DNA sequence: TGTGCCAGCAGCTTAGGCCCAGCGGGGGGGCAATACGAGCAGTACTTC. The variable domain in full, with the rest retrieved from reference TRBV13 and TRBJ2-7, is AAGVIQSPRHLIKEKRETATLKCYPIPRHDTVYWYQQGPGQDPQFLISFYEKMQSDKGSIPDRFSAQQFSDYHSELNMSSLELGDSALYFCASSLGPAGGQYEQYFGPGTRLTVT.

V is TRBV9 and J is TRBJ2-3; TRBD2 is a possible D gene (5 bases). Trimming pared 0 bases from V and 2 bases from J, leaving 13 bases between. This CDR3 region has 16 residues. CDR1 SGDLS and CDR2 YYNGEE come from the germline V gene. CDR3 nucleotide sequence: TGTGCCAGCAGCGTAGGGGCTAGCCGAACCACAGATACGCAGTATTTT. Translating it yields CASSVGASRTTDTQYF. The full variable domain, completed using reference TRBV9 and TRBJ2-3, is DSGVTQTPKHLITATGQRVTLRCSPRSGDLSVYWYQQSLDQGLQFLIQYYNGEERAKGNILERFSAQQFPDLHSELNLSSLELGDSALYFCASSVGASRTTDTQYFGPGTRLTVL.

As DNA, the CDR3 is TGTGCCAGCAGCAACTCGATAGCGGTTACCTACGAGCAGTACTTC. Translation: CASSNSIAVTYEQYF. This chain connects TRBV5-4 to TRBJ2-7; D may be TRBD2 (6 bases). The CDR3 contains 15 residues. The germline V and J ends were trimmed by 4 bases and 2 bases, with 16 bases remaining between them. Germline V CDR1 and CDR2: SGHNT, YYREEE (reference sequence).

This sequence joins TRBV5-6 and TRBJ2-5, with 9 nucleotides matching TRBD1. The CDR3 has 16 residues. CDR1 and CDR2 (germline): SGHDT, YYEEEE. Trimming cost V 4 bases and J 4 bases; bases outside gene matches: 11. CDR3: CASSQLDRGVGETQYF. The DNA of the CDR3 is TGTGCCAGCAGCCAATTAGACAGGGGGGTCGGAGAGACCCAGTACTTC.

CDR3 in amino acids: CSVDGDRGGDTQYF. The DNA of the CDR3 is TGCAGCGTTGACGGCGATAGGGGTGGAGATACGCAGTATTTT. The gene calls are TRBV29-1 and TRBJ2-3; tentatively, D is TRBD1 (5 bases). CDR1 is SQVTM and CDR2 is ANQGSEA in the germline V gene. The CDR3 totals 14 residues. V gave up 3 bases and J gave up 5 bases, with 15 bases separating them.

This rearrangement joins TRBV4-3 to TRBJ2-3, with D maybe TRBD1 (6 bases). The CDR3 runs to 15 residues. Germline CDR1 is LGHNA and CDR2 is YSLEER. V lost 0 bases, J lost 6 bases, and 13 bases lay in between. The CDR3 here is CASSQEGPGDDTQYF. CDR3 DNA: TGCGCCAGCAGCCAAGAAGGACCAGGGGACGATACGCAGTATTTT.

This chain connects TRBV4-3 to TRBJ1-2, with D possibly matching TRBD1 (6 bases). Between the trimmed V and J ends, which lost 2 bases and 4 bases, there was a span of 20 bases. Germline loops: CDR1 LGHNA, CDR2 YSLEER. This CDR3 is 17 amino acids long. Here the CDR3 DNA reads TGCGCCAGCAGCCAATCCATCGGGGGGGCGGGTGGCTATGGCTACACCTTC. Translated: CASSQSIGGAGGYGYTF.

The chain couples TRBV5-1 to TRBJ1-1; 8 bases agree with TRBD1. The CDR3 extends over 14 amino acids. Germline trimming cut 4 bases from V and 4 bases from J; bases unmatched to any gene: 6. Germline V gene data show CDR1 as SGHRS and CDR2 as YFSETQ. In DNA form, the CDR3 reads TGCGCCAGCAGCCCCGAAACAGGGGGCACTGAAGCTTTCTTT. Translating gives CASSPETGGTEAFF.

This clone appeared a single time. CDR3 residues: CASSRAGDRSYEQYF. CDR3 DNA: TGTGCCAGCTCACGCGCCGGGGACAGAAGCTACGAGCAGTACTTC. V is TRBV18 and J is TRBJ2-7; TRBD1 matches 7 bases. Germline-derived CDR1 and CDR2 are KGHSH and LQKENI. With V trimmed by 4 bases and J by 3 bases, 9 bases remained unmatched. The CDR3 is made up of 15 amino acids.

This clone was seen just once. The chain employs TRBV6-5 and TRBJ2-7, with D maybe TRBD2 (6 bases). CDR3 length: 15 amino acids. Trimming shortened V by 7 bases and J by 4 bases, and 20 bases separated the two germline ends. Germline-derived CDR1 and CDR2 are MNHEY and SVGAGI. CDR3 DNA: TGTGCCAGCATACTGGGTTGGGGGGAGAAGTACGAGCAGTACTTC. Its protein is CASILGWGEKYEQYF.

The J gene is TRBJ1-1, the V gene TRBV27; TRBD1 matches 8 bases. The CDR3 is 14 residues long. With V trimmed by 4 bases and J by 3 bases, 4 bases remained unmatched. Germline CDR1 and CDR2: MNHEY and SMNVEV (reference sequence). This CDR3 reads CASSYNRGYTEAFF. The CDR3 DNA follows: TGTGCCAGCAGTTACAACAGGGGGTACACTGAAGCTTTCTTT.

The CDR3 reads CASSLWLHPNQPQHF. CDR3 nucleotides: TGTGCCAGCAGCTTATGGCTGCACCCAAATCAGCCCCAGCATTTT. The rearrangement joins TRBV7-6 to TRBJ1-5; D is unresolved. The CDR3 consists of 15 residues. Germline CDR1 and CDR2: SGHVS and FNYEAQ. Trimming removed 2 bases from V and 4 bases from J, with 12 bases in between. Filled out from reference TRBV7-6 and TRBJ1-5, the complete variable domain reads GAGVSQSPRYKVTKRGQDVALRCDPISGHVSLYWYRQALGQGPEFLTYFNYEAQQDKSGLPNDRFSAERPEGSISTLTIQRTEQRDSAMYRCASSLWLHPNQPQHFGDGTRLSIL.

The chain employs TRBV7-9 and TRBJ2-7; no reliable D call. The V end was cut by 8 bases, the J end by 2 bases, with 10 bases between. The CDR3 has 12 residues. From germline, CDR1 is SEHNR and CDR2 FQNEAQ (reference sequence). The CDR3 is CASAVSPYEQYF. The CDR3 DNA follows: TGTGCCAGCGCCGTCAGTCCCTACGAGCAGTACTTC.

The V gene is TRBV29-1, the J gene TRBJ2-2; tentative D call: TRBD2 (6 bases). The V end lost 6 bases, the J end lost 6 bases, and 11 bases lay between the germline ends. Germline V lookup: CDR1 SQVTM, CDR2 ANQGSEA. The CDR3 loop spans 12 amino acids. This CDR3 is CSVMLAPGELFF. CDR3 nucleotide sequence: TGCAGCGTGATGCTAGCGCCCGGGGAGCTGTTTTTT.

The J gene is TRBJ2-5, the V gene TRBV5-1, with D perhaps matching TRBD1 (6 bases). The V end lost 4 bases, the J end lost 1 base, and 11 bases lay between the germline ends. Germline values: CDR1 SGHRS, CDR2 YFSETQ. This CDR3 contains 14 residues. For the CDR3, the DNA is TGCGCCAGCAGCCTACGGACAGTCCAAGAGACCCAGTACTTC. This gives the protein CASSLRTVQETQYF.

This clone was seen just once. The V and J genes are TRBV19 and TRBJ1-1; weak D call: TRBD1 (6 bases). This CDR3 contains 16 residues. Trimming cost V 1 base and J 4 bases, with 16 bases left between them. Germline-derived CDR1 and CDR2 are LNHDA and SQIVND (reference sequence). CDR3 in DNA: TGTGCCAGTAGTATAGGATCTCAGGGGTGGGGCACTGAAGCTTTCTTT. It translates to CASSIGSQGWGTEAFF. The variable domain in full, with the rest retrieved from reference TRBV19 and TRBJ1-1, is DGGITQSPKYLFRKEGQNVTLSCEQNLNHDAMYWYRQDPGQGLRLIYYSQIVNDFQKGDIAEGYSVSREKKESFPLTVTSAQKNPTAFYLCASSIGSQGWGTEAFFGQGTRLTVV.

This chain links TRBV3-1 (or the pseudogene TRBV3-2) with TRBJ2-3; 13 bases fit TRBD2. The CDR3 loop spans 16 amino acids. V trimming: 2 bases; J trimming: 4 bases; junction bases outside the gene matches: 3. The germline V gene has CDR1 LGHDT and CDR2 YNNKEL (reference sequence). The CDR3 coding sequence is TGTGCCAGCAGCCAACCACTAGCGGGGGGGCCAGATACGCAGTATTTT. This gives the protein CASSQPLAGGPDTQYF.

Only one count was recorded for this clone. This rearrangement joins TRBV5-1 to TRBJ1-5; D is possibly TRBD1 (6 bases). CDR3 size: 15 residues. V was trimmed by 5 bases and J by 2 bases, leaving 14 bases between them. The V gene's germline CDR1 is SGHRS and CDR2 YFSETQ. CDR3 sequence: CASREGAGGNQPQHF. The CDR3 DNA is TGCGCCAGCAGGGAAGGGGCAGGGGGCAATCAGCCCCAGCATTTT.

V is TRBV27 and J is TRBJ2-1; 9 positions agree with TRBD2. The V gene's germline CDR1 is MNHEY and CDR2 SMNVEV (reference sequence). CDR3 length equals 17 residues. J gave up 8 bases and V 2 bases, and 13 bases lay outside the gene matches. In DNA, the CDR3 is TGTGCCAGCAGTTTACGACTAGCGGCCCAACGTCGTCATGAGCAGTTCTTC. It encodes CASSLRLAAQRRHEQFF.

The genes are TRBV6-5 and TRBJ1-5; D might be TRBD1 (5 bases). Looked up from germline, CDR1 is MNHEY and CDR2 is SVGAGI. The V end was cut by 0 bases, the J end by 0 bases, with 6 bases between. The CDR3 loop spans 15 amino acids. The CDR3 loop reads CASSYSTASNQPQHF. In DNA, the CDR3 is TGTGCCAGCAGTTACTCGACAGCTAGCAATCAGCCCCAGCATTTT.

The count of this clone is one. The chain combines TRBV7-3 with TRBJ2-1; 8 bases fit TRBD2. The V and J ends lost 5 bases and 8 bases, in that order; junction bases with no gene match: 11. Germline lookup yields CDR1 SGHTA and CDR2 FQGTGA. The CDR3 has 15 residues. As DNA, the CDR3 is TGTGCCAGCAGCCTCGCTTTGGGACTAGTCTATGAGCAGTTCTTC. Translation gives CASSLALGLVYEQFF.

The genes are TRBV18 and TRBJ2-5; the D gene is possibly TRBD2 (5 bases). CDR3 size: 12 residues. Germline loops: CDR1 KGHSH, CDR2 LQKENI. V lost 2 bases, J lost 5 bases, and 6 bases lay in between. CDR3 in DNA: TGTGCCAGCTCACCATCGGGGGAGACCCAGTACTTC. Its translation: CASSPSGETQYF.

Of note for this clone: Relative to the germline gene, one junction end is altered; a read error may explain this. The rearrangement links TRBV7-7 to TRBJ2-2; perhaps TRBD2 as D (6 bases). Germline assignment: CDR1 SSHAT and CDR2 FNYEAQ (reference sequence). This CDR3 spans 15 amino acids. The CDR3 spells CASSLEGANTGELFF. DNA for the CDR3: TGTGCTAGCAGCTTGGAGGGAGCGAACACCGGGGAGCTGTTTTTT.

The rearrangement uses TRBV24-1 and TRBJ2-1, with 10 bases fitting TRBD2. Germline V lookup: CDR1 KGHDR, CDR2 SFDVKD. The J segment lost 8 bases and the V segment lost 4 bases, leaving 10 bases of the junction unmatched. This CDR3 is built from 16 residues. The CDR3 here is CATSDPLAGEDYEQFF. As DNA, the CDR3 is TGTGCCACCAGTGACCCCCTAGCGGGAGAGGACTATGAGCAGTTCTTC.